These T cell receptor beta chains were read from a single sample in a study of T-cell reconstitution after alpha-beta-depleted transplantation in children. TCRdb itself ran the PCR reads through MiXCR, one entry per CDR3 protein. Of about 440,000 distinct CDR3 sequences in the sample, 43% are singletons; the top ten hold under 30%. Sequenced material: PBMCs, taken before TCRalphabeta/CD19-depleted stem cell transplant. The receptors come from a girl aged 2 to 9 with aplastic anemia, due to receive a stem cell transplant. Both conserved end residues are part of each CDR3. The order of the fields is CDR3 DNA, CDR3 protein, clone size, V gene, D gene, J gene. A D gene is named only where the DNA matches it firmly. For some rows the clone size is stated as once, few or many, or as a class when expanded; others skip it.

CDR3 DNA: TGTGCCAGCAGCCAAGTCGTGGGACTAGCGTGGGCTACGCAGTATTTT
CDR3 protein: CASSQVVGLAWATQYF
clone size: -
V gene: TRBV3-1
D gene: TRBD2
J gene: TRBJ2-3

CDR3 DNA: TGTGCCAGCAGTTTAAGGGCTAGCGGGAGGTCCACCTCCTACGAGCAGTACTTC
CDR3 protein: CASSLRASGRSTSYEQYF
clone size: many
V gene: TRBV12-3/TRBV12-4
D gene: TRBD2
J gene: TRBJ2-7

CDR3 DNA: TGTGCCAGCAGCGTAGAAGGGAGGGTGAATGAGCAGTTCTTC
CDR3 protein: CASSVEGRVNEQFF
clone size: -
V gene: TRBV9
D gene: TRBD2
J gene: TRBJ2-1

CDR3 DNA: TGCGCCAGCAGCTTAGCGGGGGACAACACAGATACGCAGTATTTT
CDR3 protein: CASSLAGDNTDTQYF
clone size: -
V gene: TRBV5-1
D gene: TRBD2
J gene: TRBJ2-3

CDR3 DNA: TGCGCCAGCAGCCCGCTAGAAAAGGGTAACACTGAAGCTTTCTTT
CDR3 protein: CASSPLEKGNTEAFF
clone size: -
V gene: TRBV4-1
D gene: -
J gene: TRBJ1-1

CDR3 DNA: TGTGCCAGCAGCCCTCACGGGAGGGTGGATACGCAGTATTTT
CDR3 protein: CASSPHGRVDTQYF
clone size: -
V gene: TRBV7-8
D gene: TRBD2
J gene: TRBJ2-3

CDR3 DNA: TGCAGCGTCGGGGGGCGGGTGACGGTACAGAACACTGAAGCTTTCTTT
CDR3 protein: CSVGGRVTVQNTEAFF
clone size: -
V gene: TRBV29-1
D gene: -
J gene: TRBJ1-1

CDR3 DNA: TGCAGTGCTAGAGCGAGCGGGAGCGGCAATGAGCAGTTCTTC
CDR3 protein: CSARASGSGNEQFF
clone size: -
V gene: TRBV20-1
D gene: TRBD2
J gene: TRBJ2-1

CDR3 DNA: TGCGCCAGCAGCCAAGGCCTTAAGTCAAATCAGCCCCAGCATTTT
CDR3 protein: CASSQGLKSNQPQHF
clone size: -
V gene: TRBV4-1
D gene: -
J gene: TRBJ1-5

CDR3 DNA: TGCGCCAGCAGCTCAAATGGTAGGAACACTGAAGCTTTCTTT
CDR3 protein: CASSSNGRNTEAFF
clone size: -
V gene: TRBV5-1
D gene: -
J gene: TRBJ1-1